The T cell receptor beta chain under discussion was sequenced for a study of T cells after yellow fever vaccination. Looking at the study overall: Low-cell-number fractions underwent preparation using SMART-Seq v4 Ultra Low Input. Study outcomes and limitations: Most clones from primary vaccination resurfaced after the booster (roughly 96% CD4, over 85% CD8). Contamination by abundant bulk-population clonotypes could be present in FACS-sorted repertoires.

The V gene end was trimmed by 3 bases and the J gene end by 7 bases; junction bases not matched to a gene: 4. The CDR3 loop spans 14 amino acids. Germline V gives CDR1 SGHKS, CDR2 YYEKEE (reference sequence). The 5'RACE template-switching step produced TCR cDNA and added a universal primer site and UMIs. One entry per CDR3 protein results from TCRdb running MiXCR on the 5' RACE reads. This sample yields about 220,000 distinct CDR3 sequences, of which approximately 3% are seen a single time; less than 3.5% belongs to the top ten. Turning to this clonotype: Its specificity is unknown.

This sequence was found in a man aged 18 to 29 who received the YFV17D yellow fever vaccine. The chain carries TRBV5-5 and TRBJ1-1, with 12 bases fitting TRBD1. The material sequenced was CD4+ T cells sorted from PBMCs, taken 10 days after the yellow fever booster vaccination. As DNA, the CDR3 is TGTGCCAGCAGCTGGGACAGGGGGCCCCTTGAAGCTTTCTTT. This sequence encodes CASSWDRGPLEAFF.